This is a list of T cell receptor beta chains from one sample in a study of blood T cell repertoires in COVID-19. Clones were sequenced by immunoSEQ multiplex PCR, and TCRdb holds only the in-frame ones, with some missing. This sample has approximately 240,000 clones, with roughly 82% found just once. The sample consisted of peripheral blood. The receptors derive from an elderly woman with active or convalescent COVID-19. Both conserved end residues are part of each CDR3. D genes are given only for firm matches. Some rows mark clone size as missing; the rest say once, few, many or name a class of expanded clone.

TRBV6-6	TRBJ1-2	NA	NA	CASSLNGQRGYTF	TGTGCCAGCAGTCTTAACGGACAGAGGGGCTACACCTTC
TRBV6-4	TRBJ2-7	TRBD2	NA	CASSPERGSYEQYF	TGTGCCAGCAGCCCAGAGCGGGGCTCCTACGAGCAGTACTTC
TRBV5-1	TRBJ1-2	NA	NA	CASSLLGEGYGYTF	TGCGCCAGCAGCTTGCTGGGTGAGGGCTATGGCTACACCTTC
TRBV5-6	TRBJ2-7	NA	NA	CASSLGLFLYEQYF	TGTGCCAGCAGCCTCGGTCTTTTCCTATACGAGCAGTACTTC
TRBV19	TRBJ2-1	TRBD2	NA	CASSTAGGLGEQFF	TGTGCCAGTAGTACGGCGGGAGGGCTTGGTGAGCAGTTCTTC
TRBV6-5	TRBJ1-6	NA	NA	CASSSRELSPLHF	TGTGCCAGCTCTTCACGAGAACTCTCACCCCTCCACTTT
TRBV18	TRBJ1-1	NA	few	CASSEQSRGTEAFF	TGTGCCAGCTCAGAGCAGTCCCGCGGGACTGAAGCTTTCTTT
TRBV28	TRBJ1-5	TRBD1	NA	CASSRRQGVGQPQHF	TGTGCCAGCAGTCGACGACAGGGGGTCGGTCAGCCCCAGCATTTT
TRBV19	TRBJ1-3	NA	few	CASSRLIFSGNTIYF	TGTGCCAGTAGTAGGCTGATCTTCTCTGGAAACACCATATATTTT
TRBV20-1	TRBJ1-2	TRBD1	NA	CSATGDYGYTF	TGCAGTGCGACAGGGGACTATGGCTACACCTTC
TRBV7-8	TRBJ2-5	NA	NA	CASSVTGEQETQYF	TGTGCCAGCAGCGTCACAGGAGAGCAAGAGACCCAGTACTTC
TRBV28	TRBJ1-1	NA	NA	CATDSTMNTEAFF	TGTGCCACCGACAGCACCATGAACACTGAAGCTTTCTTT
TRBV6-5	TRBJ1-3	NA	NA	CASSYSQGVDTIYF	TGTGCCAGCAGTTACTCGCAGGGTGTGGACACCATATATTTT
TRBV27	TRBJ1-1	NA	NA	CASRPRSTGSREAFF	TGTGCCAGCAGACCCCGAAGCACAGGTTCCCGTGAAGCTTTCTTT
TRBV6-5	TRBJ2-7	NA	NA	CASSPAKGFEQYF	TGTGCCAGCAGCCCGGCCAAGGGGTTCGAGCAGTACTTC
TRBV19	TRBJ1-1	TRBD1	NA	CASSSRDRMNTEAFF	TGTGCCAGTAGTAGTAGGGACAGGATGAACACTGAAGCTTTCTTT
TRBV11-2	TRBJ1-1	NA	NA	CASRPTGKYTEAFF	TGTGCCAGCAGACCCACAGGGAAGTACACTGAAGCTTTCTTT
TRBV30	TRBJ2-1	TRBD2	once	CAWSVFLAGEQFF	TGTGCCTGGAGTGTCTTCCTAGCGGGTGAGCAGTTCTTC
TRBV15	TRBJ2-7	TRBD1	NA	CATSRGQGAAGEQYF	TGTGCCACCAGCAGGGGACAGGGAGCCGCAGGTGAGCAGTACTTC
TRBV30	TRBJ1-6	TRBD1	NA	CAWKLTGKSSPLHF	TGTGCCTGGAAACTGACAGGGAAGAGCTCACCCCTCCACTTT
TRBV28	TRBJ1-5	TRBD1	NA	CASRGQGGNQPQHF	TGTGCCAGCAGGGGACAGGGGGGGAATCAGCCCCAGCATTTT
TRBV19	TRBJ2-1	NA	NA	CASSSSTGQGEQFF	TGTGCCAGTAGTTCGAGTACAGGGCAGGGTGAGCAGTTCTTC
TRBV6-2/TRBV6-3	TRBJ1-1	NA	NA	CASSRPDRSNRYMNTEAFF	TGTGCCAGCAGTCGCCCTGACAGGAGTAATAGATATATGAACACTGAAGCTTTCTTT
TRBV5-1	TRBJ1-6	TRBD1	NA	CASSLGQGNSPLHF	TGCGCCAGCAGCTTAGGACAGGGGAATTCACCCCTCCACTTT
TRBV24-1	TRBJ1-2	NA	NA	CATSAGWQRGYTF	TGTGCCACCAGTGCGGGATGGCAACGAGGCTACACCTTC
TRBV18	TRBJ2-5	TRBD2	NA	CASSPLAGVGNQETQYF	TGTGCCAGCTCACCCCTAGCGGGAGTGGGAAATCAAGAGACCCAGTACTTC
TRBV10-3	TRBJ1-2	TRBD1	NA	CAISKRTGNYGYTF	TGTGCCATCAGTAAAAGGACAGGGAACTATGGCTACACCTTC
TRBV5-4	TRBJ2-3	NA	NA	CASSLVGEDTQYF	TGTGCCAGCAGCTTGGTAGGGGAAGATACGCAGTATTTT
TRBV7-2	TRBJ1-3	NA	NA	CASSLSWGQYSGNTIYF	TGTGCCAGCAGCTTATCCTGGGGCCAATACTCTGGAAACACCATATATTTT
TRBV28	TRBJ2-3	NA	NA	CANQVRGTDTQYF	TGTGCCAACCAAGTCAGGGGCACAGATACGCAGTATTTT
TRBV24-1	TRBJ2-2	NA	NA	CATSDLGGVPGELFF	TGTGCCACCAGTGATTTAGGAGGAGTGCCCGGGGAGCTGTTTTTT
TRBV16	TRBJ1-4	TRBD1	NA	CASSQSRDRGTNEKLFF	TGTGCCAGCAGCCAATCCCGGGACAGGGGAACTAATGAAAAACTGTTTTTT
TRBV24-1	TRBJ2-3	TRBD2	NA	CATSGRLAGGSTQYF	TGTGCCACCAGCGGCCGCCTAGCGGGGGGGTCTACGCAGTATTTT
TRBV30	TRBJ1-1	NA	NA	CAWDPGQGGEAFF	TGTGCCTGGGACCCCGGGCAGGGCGGTGAAGCTTTCTTT
TRBV24-1	TRBJ2-1	TRBD2	NA	CATQTSGKSNEQFF	TGTGCCACCCAGACTAGCGGGAAGTCGAATGAGCAGTTCTTC
TRBV27	TRBJ2-7	TRBD1	NA	CASSSRQGLSYEQYF	TGTGCCAGCAGTTCTCGACAGGGGTTGTCCTACGAGCAGTACTTC
TRBV5-1	TRBJ1-2	TRBD1	few	CASSFLTGWDYGYTF	TGCGCCAGCAGCTTTTTGACAGGGTGGGACTATGGCTACACCTTC